This entry lists 17 T cell receptor beta chains sequenced from one sample in a study of OX40 agonist ivuxolimab in advanced cancers. Profiled with immunoSEQ multiplex PCR; TCRdb holds only in-frame clones, not every one. The data show 90,000 or so clones, roughly 89% seen once. Sequencing used CD4+ or CD8+ T cells sorted from blood, obtained in a trial of the OX40 agonist ivuxolimab. These receptors all come from an adult with an advanced solid tumor such as melanoma, head and neck, liver or kidney cancer.

The genes are TRBV7-8 and TRBJ1-2; 8 bases are a match to TRBD1. Germline V CDR1 and CDR2: SGHVS, FQNEAQ. J gave up 8 bases and V 1 base, and 9 bases lay outside the gene matches. The CDR3 extends over 15 amino acids. CDR3 nucleotide sequence: TGTGCCAGCAGCTTAGGTCAGGGGGCACTAGGCGGCTACACCTTC. This sequence encodes CASSLGQGALGGYTF.

Here the CDR3 DNA reads TGTGCCAGTCGTCGTTACACCGGGGAGCTGTTTTTT. Translation: CASRRYTGELFF. The J gene is TRBJ2-2, the V gene TRBV19; D ambiguous. The germline V gene has CDR1 LNHDA and CDR2 SQIVND (reference sequence). The length of the CDR3 is 12 residues. Trimming pared 8 bases from V and 3 bases from J, leaving 7 bases between.

The chain combines TRBV6-1 with TRBJ2-5; 13 nucleotides match TRBD2. The CDR3 covers 18 residues. V shed 1 base, J shed 5 bases, and the junction held 10 bases outside the gene matches. CDR1 is MNHNS, CDR2 SASEGT, per germline. CDR3 loop: CASSEGAGLAGAEETQYF. The CDR3 nucleotides read TGTGCCAGCAGTGAAGGAGCCGGACTAGCGGGGGCTGAGGAGACCCAGTACTTC.

The chain recombines TRBV19 with TRBJ1-5; D gene uncertain. Trimming took 4 bases from V and 0 from J, leaving 10 bases between them. This CDR3 contains 15 residues. CDR1 is LNHDA, CDR2 SQIVND, per germline (reference sequence). The chain's CDR3 is CASSTQRYSNQPQHF. CDR3 nucleotide sequence: TGTGCCAGTAGTACGCAGAGATATAGCAATCAGCCCCAGCATTTT.

The J gene is TRBJ2-2, the V gene TRBV9; the D call may be TRBD1 or TRBD2 (5 bases each). Germline V gives CDR1 SGDLS, CDR2 YYNGEE. V was shortened by 0 bases and J by 1 base, with 16 bases between the two germline ends. The CDR3 totals 18 residues. Here the CDR3 reads CASSVGHGASQNTGELFF. The DNA for the CDR3 is TGTGCCAGCAGCGTAGGGCACGGGGCTTCGCAGAACACCGGGGAGCTGTTTTTT.

The chain uses TRBV14 and TRBJ2-7; 8 bases map to TRBD2. The CDR3 has 14 amino acids. Germline V gene sequence: CDR1 SGHDN, CDR2 FVKESK. The J segment lost 4 bases and the V segment lost 5 bases, leaving 7 bases of the junction unmatched. The CDR3 sequence is CASSRGLVQYEQYF. The CDR3, as DNA: TGTGCCAGCAGCAGGGGACTAGTCCAATACGAGCAGTACTTC.

The V call is TRBV19, the J call TRBJ1-3; D not certain. The CDR3 is made up of 15 amino acids. The germline V and J ends were trimmed by 4 bases and 0 bases, with 10 bases remaining between them. Per germline, CDR1 LNHDA and CDR2 SQIVND (reference sequence). Here the CDR3 reads CASSTQSRSGNTIYF. The CDR3 DNA reads TGTGCCAGTAGTACCCAATCCCGCTCTGGAAACACCATATATTTT.

The chain recombines TRBV5-1 with TRBJ1-2; D not resolved. The germline V gene encodes CDR1 SGHRS and CDR2 YFSETQ. V gave up 5 bases and J gave up 1 base, with 12 bases separating them. The CDR3 covers 14 residues. The CDR3 DNA follows: TGCGCCAGCAGTCCTACCTCGGGTAACTATGGCTACACCTTC. It is translated as CASSPTSGNYGYTF.

The chain couples TRBV18 to TRBJ2-1; 7 bases align to TRBD2. With 6 bases clipped from V and 2 bases from J, the junction kept 7 bases outside the gene matches. This CDR3 has 15 amino acids. CDR1 and CDR2 (germline): KGHSH, LQKENI. The CDR3: CASSLLAEAYNEQFF. For the CDR3, the DNA is TGTGCCAGCTCGCTTCTAGCGGAGGCCTACAATGAGCAGTTCTTC.

CDR3 nucleotides: TGCAGTGCCACAGGGATCTATGGCTACACCTTC. It is translated as CSATGIYGYTF. V is TRBV20-1 and J is TRBJ1-2, with D perhaps matching TRBD1 (6 bases). Trimming took off 6 bases at V and 4 bases at J, with 9 bases between the two ends. CDR1 DFQATT and CDR2 SNEGSKA come from the germline V gene (reference sequence). The CDR3 sequence is 11 residues long.

The chain is built from TRBV28 and TRBJ1-5; D is undetermined. V lost 7 bases and J 3 bases, leaving 16 bases between the germline ends. The CDR3 is made up of 15 amino acids. Germline CDR1 reads MDHEN; CDR2 reads SYDVKM. The CDR3 DNA reads as TGTGCCAGCAAACGTCCGGGCATCAACAATCAGCCCCAGCATTTT. This sequence encodes CASKRPGINNQPQHF.

The chain has TRBV7-2 and TRBJ2-1; TRBD1 matches at 7 bases. Trimming cost V 3 bases and J 7 bases; bases outside gene matches: 9. Looked up from germline, CDR1 is SGHTA and CDR2 is FQGNSA. The CDR3 length is 15 residues. Written as DNA, the CDR3 is TGTGCCAGCAGCTTCTTACAGGGGATCCCGAATGAGCAGTTCTTC. Translating it yields CASSFLQGIPNEQFF. Variable domain in full (rest from reference TRBV7-2 and TRBJ2-1): GAGVSQSPSNKVTEKGKDVELRCDPISGHTALYWYRQSLGQGLEFLIYFQGNSAPDKSGLPSDRFSAERTGGSVSTLTIQRTQQEDSAVYLCASSFLQGIPNEQFFGPGTRLTVL.

This clone was seen more than once but under ten times. The genes are TRBV28 and TRBJ1-4, with D uncertain. Germline V CDR1 and CDR2: MDHEN, SYDVKM. This CDR3 comprises 14 residues. The ends were cut back, 4 bases at V and 0 bases at J, with 6 bases in the middle. The CDR3 DNA follows: TGTGCCAGCAGTTCAGGTTCAACTAATGAAAAACTGTTTTTT. Its protein is CASSSGSTNEKLFF.

V and J are TRBV14 and TRBJ1-2; tentatively, D is TRBD1 (5 bases). The V end lost 1 base, the J end lost 4 bases, and 19 bases lay between the germline ends. The CDR3 has 17 amino acids. From germline, CDR1 is SGHDN and CDR2 FVKESK. The CDR3 DNA is TGTGCCAGCAGCCAAGGGGGGTCTGAAAGTTGGAGCTATGGCTACACCTTC. Its protein is CASSQGGSESWSYGYTF.

This sequence joins TRBV4-2 and TRBJ2-1; TRBD1 might be the D (6 bases). CDR3 length: 15 residues. V was pared by 1 base and J by 9 bases, with 16 bases between. Germline V gene data show CDR1 as LGHNA and CDR2 as YNFKEQ. CDR3 nucleotides: TGTGCCAGCAGCCAAGGGCAGGGGTTGTTCGGTGAGCAGTTCTTC. It is translated as CASSQGQGLFGEQFF.

This chain connects TRBV7-2 to TRBJ1-5, with D unresolved. Germline V lookup: CDR1 SGHTA, CDR2 FQGNSA. The CDR3 has 14 residues. V lost 6 bases and J lost 6, with 15 bases in between. The CDR3 region has the DNA TGTGCCAGCAGTTACGACGCTACTAGTCAGCCCCAGCATTTT. Its protein is CASSYDATSQPQHF.

The chain combines TRBV6-6 with TRBJ2-5; D unresolved. The length of the CDR3 is 14 residues. Deletions cut 4 bases from V and 2 bases from J, with 11 bases between. Germline loops: CDR1 MNHNY, CDR2 SVGAGI (reference sequence). As DNA, the CDR3 is TGTGCCAGCAGTTTTACAGAGTTACAAGAGACCCAGTACTTC. It translates to CASSFTELQETQYF.